These T cell receptor beta chains were read from a single sample in a study of blood T cell repertoires in COVID-19. The protocol was immunoSEQ multiplex PCR, while the TCRdb copy is restricted to in-frame clones and leaves out a portion. Seen here are about 170,000 clones, around 67% observed once, and the top ten hold 2.5% to 3%. Sequencing was done on a sample of peripheral blood. All receptors come from a woman of 80 years or more with acute or convalescent COVID-19. Both conserved end residues are part of each CDR3. The D gene is left open where the match is weak. The size of a clone is reported for some rows only, either as once, few or many, or as a class for expanded clones.

TRBV30	TRBJ1-2	TRBD1	14	NA	TGTGCCTGGAGTCTACCGACAGGGGGCAACGGCTACACCTTC	CAWSLPTGGNGYTF
TRBV6-6	TRBJ1-1	NA	12	NA	TGTGCCAGCACCCCTCGAGACACTGAAGCTTTCTTT	CASTPRDTEAFF
TRBV6-4	TRBJ1-4	TRBD1	13	NA	TGTGCCAGCAGTCGACAGGGCGGTGAAAAACTGTTTTTT	CASSRQGGEKLFF
TRBV10-1	TRBJ2-3	TRBD2	16	NA	TGCGCCAGCAGTGAAGGACTAGCAGCTAGCACAGATACGCAGTATTTT	CASSEGLAASTDTQYF
TRBV3-1/TRBV3-2	TRBJ2-5	TRBD2	13	NA	TGTGCCAGCAGCCCTCCCGGGAGGGAGACCCAGTACTTC	CASSPPGRETQYF
TRBV18	TRBJ1-1	NA	17	NA	TGTGCCAGCTCACCAATTAGTATTAACAGGGTAAACACTGAAGCTTTCTTT	CASSPISINRVNTEAFF
TRBV9	TRBJ1-1	NA	15	NA	TGTGCCAGCAGCTCCCAGGTGGGGGGATACACTGAAGCTTTCTTT	CASSSQVGGYTEAFF
TRBV6-2/TRBV6-3	TRBJ2-7	TRBD2	17	NA	TGTGCCAGCAGTTACCCCCCCAGGGCGGGAGTTTCCTACGAGCAGTACTTC	CASSYPPRAGVSYEQYF
TRBV7-9	TRBJ2-3	NA	11	few	TGTGCCAGCAGCTCAGAAAATACGCAGTATTTT	CASSSENTQYF
TRBV7-6	TRBJ1-4	NA	13	NA	TGTGCCAGCAGCTTATTTGGTCGGGAAAAACTGTTTTTT	CASSLFGREKLFF
TRBV16	TRBJ1-2	NA	12	NA	TGTGCCAGCAGCCAATCACAGGGCTCCGTAGGCTTC	CASSQSQGSVGF
TRBV4-1	TRBJ2-2	TRBD2	16	NA	TGCGCCAGCAGCCAGCCGACTAGCGGGAGGACCGGGGAGCTGTTTTTT	CASSQPTSGRTGELFF